The entry below describes one T cell receptor (beta chain). Its antigen is still unknown. No cell sorting was done before RNA was extracted from the tissue. Newly diagnosed lung cancer patients had thoracic surgery in China, August–late 2014, without prior chemotherapy. The library came from three nested PCR rounds adapted from ARM-PCR protocols. TCRdb analysed the multiplex PCR reads with MiXCR anew, one entry per CDR3 protein. The top ten clones hold around 9.6% of a sample with some 74,000 distinct CDR3 sequences, about two thirds of them seen once. This sample was taken from a study of tumor and adjacent non-tumor tissue in lung cancer. Study conclusions and caveats: Compared with tumor, normal lung showed significantly lower TCR diversity.

The V gene lost 7 bases and the J gene lost 4 bases, with 14 bases spanning the gap. The CDR3 consists of 13 residues. Germline V gives CDR1 MDHEN, CDR2 SYDVKM. The clonotype was recovered from a woman in her thirties or forties with non-small cell lung cancer. The V and J genes are TRBV28 and TRBJ2-7; no firm D call. Material for sequencing was lung tumor tissue. In DNA form, the CDR3 reads TGTGCCAGCAACCCGAAAAGTACTTACGAGCAGTACTTC. As protein: CASNPKSTYEQYF. Based on the CDR3 plus reference TRBV28 and TRBJ2-7, the full variable domain is DVKVTQSSRYLVKRTGEKVFLECVQDMDHENMFWYRQDPGLGLRLIYFSYDVKMKEKGDIPEGYSVSREKKERFSLILESASTNQTSMYLCASNPKSTYEQYFGPGTRLTVT.